Reported below is one T cell receptor (beta chain). V was cut by 6 bases and J by 5 bases, with 14 bases left in between. The CDR3 has 14 amino acids. Germline loops: CDR1 MNHEY, CDR2 SVGEGT. The data are from a study of blood T cell repertoires in COVID-19. As originally analysed: Quantification of nucleated cells was approximated via reference gene primer amplification. Libraries were prepared by immunoSEQ multiplex PCR; TCRdb keeps only in-frame clonotypes and omits some of them. V and J calls and clone size come straight from that table; D and trimming were deduced from the DNA. The sample records around 53,000 clones, around 85% being singletons.

The chain employs TRBV6-2 or TRBV6-3 and TRBJ2-1; D not resolved. Sequenced input: peripheral blood. The TCR was taken from a man between 65 and 85 years old with active COVID-19. Here the CDR3 DNA reads TGTGCCAGCAGCTCCCGACTCGATCACAATGAGCAGTTCTTC. It specifies CASSSRLDHNEQFF.